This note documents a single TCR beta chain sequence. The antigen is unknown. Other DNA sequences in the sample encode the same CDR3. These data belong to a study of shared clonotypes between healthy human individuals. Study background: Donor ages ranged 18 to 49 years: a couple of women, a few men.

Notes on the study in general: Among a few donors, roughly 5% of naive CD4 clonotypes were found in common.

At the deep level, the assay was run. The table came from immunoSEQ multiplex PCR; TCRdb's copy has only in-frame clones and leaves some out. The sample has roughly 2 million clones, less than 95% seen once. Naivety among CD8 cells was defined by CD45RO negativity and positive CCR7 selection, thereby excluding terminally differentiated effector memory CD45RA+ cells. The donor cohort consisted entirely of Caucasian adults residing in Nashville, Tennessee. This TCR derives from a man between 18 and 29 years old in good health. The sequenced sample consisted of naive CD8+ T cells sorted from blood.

CDR3 sequence reads: CASSEGRDSSYEQYF. The CDR3 DNA is TGTGCCAGCAGTGAAGGAAGGGACAGCTCTTACGAGCAGTACTTC. The J gene is TRBJ2-7, the V gene TRBV2, with 7 nucleotides matching TRBD1. With 1 base clipped from V and 4 bases from J, the junction kept 7 bases outside the gene matches. Germline CDR1 is SNHLY and CDR2 is FYNNEI. CDR3 size: 15 residues.